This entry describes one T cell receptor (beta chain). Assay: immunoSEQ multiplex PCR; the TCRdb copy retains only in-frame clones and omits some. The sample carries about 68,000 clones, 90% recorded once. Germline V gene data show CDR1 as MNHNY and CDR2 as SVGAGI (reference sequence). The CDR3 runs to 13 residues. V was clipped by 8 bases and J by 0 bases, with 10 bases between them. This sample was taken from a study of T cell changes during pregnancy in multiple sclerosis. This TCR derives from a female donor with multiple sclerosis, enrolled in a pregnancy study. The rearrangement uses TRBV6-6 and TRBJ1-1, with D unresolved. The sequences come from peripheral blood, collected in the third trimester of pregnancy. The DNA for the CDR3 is TGTGCCAGCGAGGGTACATTGAACACTGAAGCTTTCTTT. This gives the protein CASEGTLNTEAFF.